The sequence of this T cell receptor beta chain was determined in a study of blood T cells in healthy people across ages. Together with a sample-barcoded 5' primer, a J-beta primer mix was included in a second PCR lasting 7 to 11 cycles. TCRdb analysed the 5' RACE reads with MiXCR anew, one entry per CDR3 protein. The sample contains about 780,000 distinct CDR3 sequences, 46% of which appear only once. The sample holds a few counts of this clonotype. Germline CDR1 MNHNS, CDR2 SASEGT. V lost 6 bases to trimming and J lost 0 bases; unmatched junction nucleotides: 5. The CDR3 is made up of 17 amino acids.

The TCR originated in a man of 80 years or more in good health. V and J are TRBV6-1 and TRBJ2-6; TRBD1 matches 10 bases. The specimen sequenced was blood. The CDR3 reads CASSPGTGVSGANVLTF. CDR3 nucleotide sequence: TGTGCCAGCAGCCCCGGGACAGGGGTCTCTGGGGCCAACGTCCTGACTTTC.